Each of the 4 T cell receptor beta chains below was sequenced from the same sample in a study of identical twins. One entry per CDR3 protein, called by TCRdb with MiXCR from the 5' RACE reads. The repertoire holds about 480,000 distinct CDR3 sequences, with 14% as singletons. This sample was shared with a second study, whose subject was yellow fever vaccine responses in identical twins.

Sequenced material: CD4+ T cells sorted from blood. These receptors all come from a woman aged 18 to 35 in good health.

This clonotype was seen only a few times. The V gene is TRBV7-9, the J gene TRBJ2-5; D possibly corresponds to TRBD1 (6 bases). The V and J ends lost 5 bases and 2 bases respectively, with 15 bases between them. The CDR3 loop spans 15 amino acids. The germline gives CDR1 SEHNR, CDR2 FQNEAQ (reference sequence). In DNA form, the CDR3 reads TGTGCCAGCAGCGGGGATGGACAGCCTCAAGAGACCCAGTACTTC. It translates to CASSGDGQPQETQYF.

The CDR3 sequence is CASREKGGDTQYF. For the CDR3, the DNA is TGTGCCAGCAGAGAGAAAGGGGGCGATACGCAGTATTTT. The chain uses TRBV7-9 and TRBJ2-3, with 7 bases that match TRBD1. Germline CDR1 and CDR2: SEHNR and FQNEAQ (reference sequence). V gave up 6 bases and J gave up 6 bases; unmatched junction bases: 6. The CDR3 is made up of 13 amino acids.

V and J are TRBV27 and TRBJ2-7; TRBD2 is a possible D gene (5 bases). Trimming removed 4 bases at V and 2 bases at J, with 15 bases between. CDR1 is MNHEY and CDR2 is SMNVEV in the germline V gene (reference sequence). The CDR3 sequence is 15 residues long. Here the CDR3 reads CASSSLSVGTYEQYF. The CDR3 DNA reads TGTGCCAGCAGTTCCCTTAGCGTGGGTACCTACGAGCAGTACTTC.

This clonotype has more than one count but fewer than ten. CDR3 sequence: CASSPEQGALFYNEQFF. CDR3 nucleotide sequence: TGTGCCAGCAGCCCGGAACAGGGAGCCTTATTCTACAATGAGCAGTTCTTC. The J gene is TRBJ2-1, the V gene TRBV9; TRBD1 might be the D (6 bases). Deletions cut 4 bases from V and 3 bases from J, with 20 bases between. Germline assignment: CDR1 SGDLS and CDR2 YYNGEE. The CDR3 is 17 residues long.